Presented here are 7 T cell receptor beta chains from one specimen sequenced in a study of blood T cell repertoires in COVID-19. Sequenced by immunoSEQ multiplex PCR; TCRdb stores in-frame clones only, minus some. The sample holds some 350,000 clones, 75% to 90% seen once. Sequencing was performed on peripheral blood. The receptors stem from a woman aged 50 to 60 with COVID-19, enrolled during active disease.

The CDR3 sequence: CASSLSGSNDNEQFF. The DNA for the CDR3 is TGTGCCAGCAGCTTAAGCGGGAGTAACGACAATGAGCAGTTCTTC. The V gene is TRBV7-6, the J gene TRBJ2-1; 8 bases line up with TRBD2. Germline V gene lookup returns CDR1 SGHVS and CDR2 FNYEAQ. CDR3 size: 15 residues. J lost 5 bases, V lost 2 bases, and 5 bases had no gene match. The full variable domain, in which reference TRBV7-6 and TRBJ2-1 provide the parts outside the CDR3, is GAGVSQSPRYKVTKRGQDVALRCDPISGHVSLYWYRQALGQGPEFLTYFNYEAQQDKSGLPNDRFSAERPEGSISTLTIQRTEQRDSAMYRCASSLSGSNDNEQFFGPGTRLTVL.

This clone was seen more than once but under ten times. The gene calls are TRBV5-4 and TRBJ2-1; 9 bases fit TRBD1. The CDR3 is 13 amino acids. Looked up from germline, CDR1 is SGHNT and CDR2 is YYREEE (reference sequence). With V trimmed by 5 bases and J by 6 bases, 3 bases remained unmatched. Written as DNA, the CDR3 is TGTGCCAGCAGGGACAGGGGCCGCAATGAGCAGTTCTTC. Translating it yields CASRDRGRNEQFF.

The genes are TRBV5-6 and TRBJ2-1; TRBD2 aligns across 9 bases. Looked up from germline, CDR1 is SGHDT and CDR2 is YYEEEE. J was trimmed by 7 bases and V by 1 base; bases with no gene match: 9. CDR3 size: 16 residues. The CDR3 spells CASSLKRGRAGNEQFF. DNA for the CDR3: TGTGCCAGCAGCTTGAAACGCGGGAGGGCCGGGAATGAGCAGTTCTTC.

Written as DNA, the CDR3 is TGTGCTAGTGGTTTGGTAGAGGCAACCCTAACCTTC. It specifies CASGLVEATLTF. The chain uses TRBV12-5 and TRBJ1-2; D unclear. The CDR3 extends over 12 amino acids. CDR1 and CDR2 from the germline V gene are LGHNT and FRNRAP. Trimming took off 0 bases at V and 14 bases at J, with 13 bases between the two ends.

The J gene is TRBJ2-3, the V gene TRBV12-5, with D unresolved. The CDR3 is made up of 13 amino acids. CDR1 and CDR2 (germline): LGHNT, FRNRAP. V was shortened by 4 bases and J by 3 bases, with 8 bases between the two germline ends. The CDR3 DNA follows: TGTGCTAGTGGTTCCCCGACAACAGATACGCAGTATTTT. Translating it yields CASGSPTTDTQYF.

V is TRBV6-2 or TRBV6-3 and J is TRBJ2-1, with TRBD2 matching over 8 bases. V dropped 6 bases and J dropped 4; count of bases not matched to a gene: 8. The CDR3 covers 15 residues. Looked up from germline, CDR1 is MNHEY and CDR2 is SVGEGT. CDR3 coding DNA: TGTGCCAGCAGCTCCCTGGGACTAGATTACAATGAGCAGTTCTTC. Residues: CASSSLGLDYNEQFF.

This rearrangement joins TRBV6-5 to TRBJ2-7; 10 bases align to TRBD2. V was clipped by 9 bases and J by 2 bases; unmatched bases: 10. The length of the CDR3 is 15 residues. CDR1 MNHEY and CDR2 SVGAGI come from the germline V gene. CDR3 loop: CASRPSGGQAYEQYF. CDR3 sequence (DNA): TGTGCCAGTCGGCCTAGCGGGGGACAGGCCTACGAGCAGTACTTC.